A selection of T cell receptor beta chains follows, all from one sample in a study of blood T cell repertoires in COVID-19. Assay used: immunoSEQ multiplex PCR; TCRdb lists only in-frame clones, some missing. Of 250,000 or so clones in the sample, roughly 88% were seen once. The source material was PBMCs or T cells enriched from blood (not recorded which). The receptor source for this set is a woman aged 35 to 49 who had been exposed to COVID-19. Each CDR3 is given with its conserved first and last residue. D genes are given only for firm matches. Only part of the rows carry a size: once, few, many, or a class if the clone is expanded.

TRBJ2-5,NA,TRBV9,NA,TGTGCCAGCAGCGTTGGAGCGGAGCGGACCCAGTACTTC,CASSVGAERTQYF
TRBJ2-6,NA,TRBV7-2,NA,TGTGCCAGCACCCCCAAGGGGCCTGGGGCCAACGTCCTGACTTTC,CASTPKGPGANVLTF
TRBJ2-4,NA,TRBV7-9,NA,TGTGCCAGCAGCTCCAGAAACATTCAGTACTTC,CASSSRNIQYF
TRBJ2-3,few,TRBV6-1,TRBD2,TGTGCCAGCAGTGCGGGACTAGCGGGAGGAAGAGATACGCAGTATTTT,CASSAGLAGGRDTQYF
TRBJ2-7,NA,TRBV27,TRBD1,TGTGCCAGCAGTTCGACCGAGACAGGGTCCTACGAGCAGTACTTC,CASSSTETGSYEQYF
TRBJ1-3,NA,TRBV20-1,NA,TGCAGTGCGCGTCAGGGGTACACCATATATTTT,CSARQGYTIYF
TRBJ2-1,NA,TRBV5-4,TRBD2,TGTGCCAGCAGCGCGGGGGGCCCCTCCTACAATGAGCAGTTCTTC,CASSAGGPSYNEQFF
TRBJ2-5,NA,TRBV4-3,TRBD2,TGCGCCAGCAGCCCAACTAGCGGGAGCCAAGAGACCCAGTACTTC,CASSPTSGSQETQYF
TRBJ2-1,NA,TRBV14,TRBD2,TGTGCCAGCAGCCAATATGGGACTAGTTATGAGCAGTTCTTC,CASSQYGTSYEQFF
TRBJ1-1,NA,TRBV11-2,NA,TGTGCCAGCAGCGCCCTGGGCTTGAACACTGAAGCTTTCTTT,CASSALGLNTEAFF
TRBJ1-1,NA,TRBV6-5,TRBD1,TGTGCCAGCAGTTACTTACCGGGACAGGGGGAGATTGAAGCTTTCTTT,CASSYLPGQGEIEAFF
TRBJ2-3,NA,TRBV9,NA,TGTGCCAGCAGCCTCCGAGGGGGAAGCGGTTTTTTGACAGATACGCAGTATTTT,CASSLRGGSGFLTDTQYF
TRBJ2-1,NA,TRBV6-6,TRBD2,TGTGCCAGCAGCCGACGGGGACTAGGGACAACCGCGTCGGTTGATGAGCAGTTCTTC,CASSRRGLGTTASVDEQFF
TRBJ2-2,NA,TRBV11-3,TRBD1,TGTGCCAGCAGCTGGGGACAGGGAAGGGGACTATCGAACACCGGGGAGCTGTTTTTT,CASSWGQGRGLSNTGELFF
TRBJ2-7,NA,TRBV28,NA,TGTGCCGGTACCCGGGGGGCTTCGAACGAGCAGTACTTC,CAGTRGASNEQYF
TRBJ2-1,NA,TRBV6-5,NA,TGTGCCAGCTCCAGGGCCAATGAGCAGTTCTTC,CASSRANEQFF
TRBJ2-6,NA,TRBV19,NA,TGTGCCAGTAGTATAGAGATGTTAAGAGGATCTGGGGCCAACGTCCTGACTTTC,CASSIEMLRGSGANVLTF
TRBJ2-3,once,TRBV6-5,TRBD2,TGTGCCAGCAGTTCCCCTACTAGCGGGAGGACCGATACGCAGTATTTT,CASSSPTSGRTDTQYF
TRBJ2-2,NA,TRBV7-9,NA,TGTGCCAGCAGCTTAGTTGCGCTAGCAGGTCCGACCGGGGAGCTGTTTTTT,CASSLVALAGPTGELFF
TRBJ2-1,NA,TRBV6-6,TRBD2,TGTGCCAGCACCGCGCTTCTAGCGGGGACCTACAATGAGCAGTTCTTC,CASTALLAGTYNEQFF
TRBJ2-1,NA,TRBV30,TRBD2,TGTGCCCCGACCCTAGCGGGAACCTACAATGAGCAGTTCTTC,CAPTLAGTYNEQFF
TRBJ2-1,NA,TRBV3-1/TRBV3-2,NA,TGTGCCAGCAGCCTCTCCGGGTACAATGAGCAGTTCTTC,CASSLSGYNEQFF
TRBJ2-1,NA,TRBV4-3,TRBD2,TGCGCCAGCAGCCAGGCTCGGGGTCGGGAGGGCCATCAGTTCTTC,CASSQARGREGHQFF
TRBJ2-3,NA,TRBV9,TRBD2,TGTGCCAGCAGCGTCTATAGCGGGGGCACAGATACGCAGTATTTT,CASSVYSGGTDTQYF
TRBJ1-1,NA,TRBV18,NA,TGTGCCAGCTCGCTTAACAGGGTTAACACTGAAGCTTTCTTT,CASSLNRVNTEAFF
TRBJ2-4,NA,TRBV10-3,TRBD1,TGTGCCATCAGTGGCGACAGGGCCCTAGCCAAAAACATTCAGTACTTC,CAISGDRALAKNIQYF
TRBJ1-1,NA,TRBV29-1,NA,TGCAGCGTTGAGACCCCAGACAGAAAGAACACTGAAGCTTTCTTT,CSVETPDRKNTEAFF
TRBJ2-2,once,TRBV9,TRBD2,TGTGCCAGCAGCGATCCGGGAGGTGATTTCGCCGGGGAGCTGTTTTTT,CASSDPGGDFAGELFF
TRBJ2-2,NA,TRBV12-3/TRBV12-4,TRBD2,TGTGCCAGCACCAGTAGCGGGTCCGGGGAGCTGTTTTTT,CASTSSGSGELFF
TRBJ1-1,few,TRBV5-1,NA,TGCGCCAGCAGCCAAAGGTCCGGGGAAGCTTTCTTT,CASSQRSGEAFF
TRBJ1-2,NA,TRBV27,NA,TGTGCCAGCAGTTTGAAGGGAAGGGGCTATGGCTACACCTTC,CASSLKGRGYGYTF
TRBJ2-2,NA,TRBV7-3,NA,TGTGCCAGCAGGCCGTCCGGGACGAACACCGGGGAGCTGTTTTTT,CASRPSGTNTGELFF
TRBJ1-2,once,TRBV7-9,NA,TGTGCCAGCAGCTTAGGGGGGGAGAGGAGAAACTATGGCTACACCTTC,CASSLGGERRNYGYTF
TRBJ1-2,NA,TRBV7-2,TRBD1,TGTGCCAGCAGCGGTTCAACAGGGGGTGGCTACACCTTC,CASSGSTGGGYTF
TRBJ2-7,NA,TRBV7-2,TRBD2,TGTGCCAGCAGCCCCAACCCCCTAGCGGGGTACTACTCCTACGAGCAGTACTTC,CASSPNPLAGYYSYEQYF
TRBJ2-3,NA,TRBV30,TRBD1,TGTGCCGGGGACAGGGGTTCCGATACGCAGTATTTT,CAGDRGSDTQYF
TRBJ2-5,NA,TRBV27,TRBD1,TGTGCCAGCAGTTCGTACAGGGGGCGCCGGGAGACCCAGTACTTC,CASSSYRGRRETQYF
TRBJ2-3,once,TRBV30,NA,TGTGCCTGGAGTGTGGCTAGTTTAGATACGCAGTATTTT,CAWSVASLDTQYF
TRBJ2-5,NA,TRBV4-2,TRBD2,TGTGCCAGCAGCCAAGTGGGGGGGGAGACCCAGTACTTC,CASSQVGGETQYF
TRBJ2-1,NA,TRBV11-2,NA,TGTGCCAGCAGCTTAGGACGGAGGAGCTCCTACAATGAGCAGTTCTTC,CASSLGRRSSYNEQFF
TRBJ1-2,NA,TRBV10-3,NA,TGTGCCATCACCATGACAGGCCCCTATGGCTACACCTTC,CAITMTGPYGYTF
TRBJ2-1,NA,TRBV19,NA,TGTGCCAGTTCTCAGGAAGCCTCCTACAATGAGCAGTTCTTC,CASSQEASYNEQFF